This T cell receptor (beta chain) was observed in a study of blood T cell repertoires in COVID-19. Original data processing: The authors estimated nucleated cell counts from reference gene primer amplification. Method: immunoSEQ multiplex PCR; TCRdb's copy keeps in-frame clones and lacks some. The V and J calls and the clone size are those of that table, but D and trimming were determined from the DNA. The table records roughly 300,000 clones, around 87% of them present only once. The CDR3 runs 12 residues. Germline CDR1 reads SGHTS; CDR2 reads YDEGEE. The germline V and J ends were trimmed by 0 bases and 6 bases, with 6 bases remaining between them.

This TCR came from a woman in her forties who had recovered from COVID-19. The specimen sequenced was peripheral blood. V usage is TRBV5-8 and J usage is TRBJ1-1; D is unresolved. CDR3 nucleotide sequence: TGTGCCAGCAGCTTGGCGGCGGCTGAAGCTTTCTTT. Translating gives CASSLAAAEAFF.